This entry concerns a single TCR beta chain. As yet, its antigen is unknown. This entry is derived from a study of T cell responses to AZD1222 COVID-19 vaccine. The method was immunoSEQ multiplex PCR; TCRdb's version includes in-frame clones alone and lacks a portion of them. The data contain about 83,000 clones, around nine tenths of them seen just once; the ten biggest clones take up around 4.5%. Germline V gene data show CDR1 as SGHTA and CDR2 as FQGNSA. J gave up 4 bases and V 5 bases, and 12 bases lay outside the gene matches. This CDR3 has 16 residues. Study-wide results and caveats: After two AZD1222 doses, spike-specific TCR breadth and depth rose versus day 0.

This chain joins TRBV7-2 and TRBJ1-1, with 8 bases matching TRBD1. The sequence was obtained from an adult in good health. The sequencing here drew on peripheral blood, taken on day 0 of MenACWY control vaccination. The CDR3 sequence: CASSQGAQGTSTEAFF. In DNA, the CDR3 is TGTGCCAGCAGCCAGGGGGCCCAAGGGACGAGCACTGAAGCTTTCTTT.